This TCR beta chain was sequenced in a study of T cells in Graves' hyperthyroidism and ophthalmopathy. TCR beta CDR3 sequences were amplified from RNA transcripts. HTBI primers were the set used in a first-round RT-PCR of the TCR CDR3. MiXCR, run by TCRdb on the multiplex PCR reads, gives a single entry per CDR3 protein. Of 600,000 to 650,000 distinct CDR3 sequences listed, roughly 20% were seen once; the top ten hold about 34%. Each person with ophthalmopathy scored at least 3 on the Clinical Activity Score, reached NOSPECS grade 4 or higher, and had been ill under 3 months. The V segment lost 7 bases and the J segment 7 bases; nucleotides outside the gene matches: 9. The CDR3 covers 15 residues.

The chain uses TRBV12-3 or TRBV12-4 and TRBJ2-1; 11 bases match TRBD2. Sample: blood. This clonotype originated in a man aged 25 to 40 with Graves' ophthalmopathy. The CDR3 nucleotides read TGTGCCAGCATCCGAACACTAGCGGGAGATAATGAGCAGTTCTTC. Translation: CASIRTLAGDNEQFF.